The 24 T cell receptor beta chains listed next were all sequenced from one sample in a study of control samples from healthy donors and cancer patients (dated by TCRdb to the early 2020s). Library preparation used the immunoSEQ multiplex PCR assay. TCRdb took this table from immuneACCESS and kept in-frame rearrangements with V and J called. Such tables lack part of the clones; where checked against another copy, unresolved V genes explain under half of the gap, and the rest is unexplained. The table for this sample lists about 140,000 clones; approximately 91% of them were counted only once. The ten largest make up about 4.9% of the sample. Sample: blood. These receptors all stem from a man between 25 and 39 years old in good health.

The rearrangement uses TRBV7-3 and TRBJ2-1; 12 bases are shared with TRBD2. This CDR3 spans 15 amino acids. Germline loops: CDR1 SGHTA, CDR2 FQGTGA. J gave up 5 bases and V 5 bases, and 4 bases lay outside the gene matches. In DNA form, the CDR3 reads TGTGCCAGCAGCCGGAGGACTAGCGGGGACAATGAGCAGTTCTTC. Translation gives CASSRRTSGDNEQFF.

CDR3 in amino acids: CASREGQGGKTQYF. The CDR3 DNA reads as TGTGCCAGCAGGGAGGGACAGGGTGGAAAGACCCAGTACTTC. The chain employs TRBV2 and TRBJ2-5; 9 nucleotides agree with TRBD1. Per the germline V gene, CDR1 is SNHLY and CDR2 is FYNNEI. The V segment lost 6 bases and the J segment 6 bases; nucleotides outside the gene matches: 8. The CDR3 contains 14 residues.

V gene TRBV6-2 or TRBV6-3 combines with J gene TRBJ2-1; D call uncertain. V was cut by 5 bases and J by 4 bases, with 18 bases left in between. The V gene's germline CDR1 is MNHEY and CDR2 SVGEGT. The CDR3 has 16 residues. CDR3 nucleotide sequence: TGTGCCAGCAGTACGGGTTTGGCAAGACCATACAATGAGCAGTTCTTC. Its protein is CASSTGLARPYNEQFF.

The rearrangement links TRBV28 to TRBJ2-1; D might be TRBD2 (6 bases). This CDR3 contains 14 residues. Germline loops: CDR1 MDHEN, CDR2 SYDVKM. V was shortened by 7 bases and J by 0 bases, with 10 bases between the two germline ends. CDR3 protein: CASMPAGSYNEQFF. DNA for the CDR3: TGTGCCAGCATGCCAGCGGGCTCCTACAATGAGCAGTTCTTC. Drawing the rest from reference TRBV28 and TRBJ2-1, the complete variable domain is DVKVTQSSRYLVKRTGEKVFLECVQDMDHENMFWYRQDPGLGLRLIYFSYDVKMKEKGDIPEGYSVSREKKERFSLILESASTNQTSMYLCASMPAGSYNEQFFGPGTRLTVL.

The J gene is TRBJ2-7, the V gene TRBV11-2; 7 bases fit TRBD1. The germline CDR1 and CDR2 sequences are SGHAT and FQNNGV. Trimming cost V 1 base and J 1 base; bases outside gene matches: 1. This CDR3 has 14 amino acids. The CDR3 reads CASSLAGGSYEQYF. CDR3 bases: TGTGCCAGCAGCTTAGCAGGGGGATCCTACGAGCAGTACTTC.

CDR3 region: CAWNGSPTGELFF. CDR3 coding DNA: TGTGCCTGGAATGGGTCCCCGACCGGGGAGCTGTTTTTT. V usage is TRBV30 and J usage is TRBJ2-2; D gene unclear. CDR1 is GTSNPN, CDR2 SVGIG, per germline (reference sequence). This CDR3 region has 13 residues. The germline V and J ends were trimmed by 4 bases and 5 bases, with 11 bases remaining between them.

The chain links TRBV5-1 to TRBJ1-1, with TRBD1 identical over 7 bases. Germline V CDR1 and CDR2: SGHRS, YFSETQ. Trimming removed 2 bases from V and 4 bases from J; junction bases left unmatched: 5. The CDR3 totals 14 residues. CDR3 region: CASSLSGGGTEAFF. The CDR3 DNA is TGCGCCAGCAGCTTATCAGGGGGTGGCACTGAAGCTTTCTTT.

The CDR3, as DNA: TGTGCCACCAGCGCCGCCCCGGGGGGCGAGAGGAAAGCTTTCTTT. Translation: CATSAAPGGERKAFF. This chain links TRBV15 with TRBJ1-1; possible D gene TRBD1, 6 bases. The ends were cut back, 5 bases at V and 9 bases at J, with 22 bases in the middle. This CDR3 is 15 amino acids long. CDR1 is LNHNV, CDR2 YYDKDF, per germline (reference sequence). Full variable domain (missing parts from reference TRBV15 and TRBJ1-1): DAMVIQNPRYQVTQFGKPVTLSCSQTLNHNVMYWYQQKSSQAPKLLFHYYDKDFNNEADTPDNFQSRRPNTSFCFLDIRSPGLGDTAMYLCATSAAPGGERKAFFGQGTRLTVV.

The J gene is TRBJ1-3, the V gene TRBV30; 7 bases match TRBD1. The CDR3 sequence is 14 residues long. Trimming took 5 bases from V and 0 from J; bases not matched to a gene: 4. Germline CDR1 and CDR2: GTSNPN and SVGIG (reference sequence). The CDR3 is CAWGQANSGNTIYF. CDR3 DNA: TGTGCCTGGGGACAGGCGAACTCTGGAAACACCATATATTTT.

The genes are TRBV4-3 and TRBJ1-2; no clear D. V shed 1 base and J shed 0 bases, with 3 bases lying between them. The CDR3 runs 13 residues. CDR1 is LGHNA, CDR2 YSLEER, per germline. CDR3 residues: CASSQGANYGYTF. The CDR3 DNA follows: TGCGCCAGCAGCCAAGGTGCTAACTATGGCTACACCTTC.

This chain uses TRBV6-5 with TRBJ1-5; D is uncertain. Germline-derived CDR1 and CDR2 are MNHEY and SVGAGI. The CDR3 covers 13 residues. Trimming left V 4 bases short and J 0 bases short, with 4 bases between. The CDR3 loop is CASSSRSNQPQHF. CDR3 DNA: TGTGCCAGCAGTTCACGTAGCAATCAGCCCCAGCATTTT.

The V gene is TRBV19, the J gene TRBJ2-1; TRBD2 matches 8 bases. The CDR3 length is 14 residues. The germline gives CDR1 LNHDA, CDR2 SQIVND (reference sequence). V gave up 4 bases and J gave up 4 bases; unmatched junction bases: 3. CDR3 region: CASSKTSGYNEQFF. The CDR3 DNA is TGTGCCAGTAGTAAAACTAGCGGATACAATGAGCAGTTCTTC.

The chain combines TRBV7-2 with TRBJ2-1; D might be TRBD1 or TRBD2, each matching 5 bases. V lost 8 bases and J 9 bases, leaving 20 bases between the germline ends. The germline V gene has CDR1 SGHTA and CDR2 FQGNSA. This CDR3 is built from 14 residues. The CDR3 DNA is TGTGCCAGCGCAAGGGACGGACAAGTACGTGAGCAGTTCTTC. Translated, it gives CASARDGQVREQFF.

The rearrangement joins TRBV19 to TRBJ2-7; 7 bases agree with TRBD1. V lost 6 bases, J lost 3 bases, and 5 bases stayed unmatched. Germline V gives CDR1 LNHDA, CDR2 SQIVND (reference sequence). The CDR3 spans 13 residues. The CDR3 is CASSRDRVYEQYF. CDR3 DNA sequence: TGTGCCAGTAGCAGGGACAGAGTCTACGAGCAGTACTTC.

This chain uses TRBV3-1 (or the pseudogene TRBV3-2) with TRBJ1-2, with D unclear. CDR1 and CDR2 (germline): LGHDT, YNNKEL (reference sequence). This CDR3 comprises 16 residues. V lost 1 base and J 4 bases, leaving 16 bases between the germline ends. CDR3 residues: CASSQVERTPVYGYTF. As DNA, the CDR3 is TGTGCCAGCAGCCAAGTAGAACGGACTCCCGTCTATGGCTACACCTTC.

For this clone: The sample carries other DNA sequences with the same CDR3. The rearrangement joins TRBV6-5 to TRBJ1-1; D gene uncertain. The CDR3 sequence is 13 residues long. In germline, CDR1 is MNHEY, CDR2 SVGAGI. The germline V and J ends were trimmed by 2 bases and 2 bases, with 6 bases remaining between them. The CDR3 loop is CASSYHGNTEAFF. The DNA for the CDR3 is TGTGCCAGCAGTTACCACGGAAACACTGAAGCTTTCTTT.

The genes are TRBV7-2 and TRBJ2-1; 13 bases map to TRBD2. This CDR3 has 15 residues. V dropped 4 bases and J dropped 8; count of bases not matched to a gene: 5. CDR1 is SGHTA and CDR2 is FQGNSA in the germline V gene. CDR3 nucleotides: TGTGCCAGCAGCTCTACTAGCGGGAGGGCCTATGAGCAGTTCTTC. Amino acids: CASSSTSGRAYEQFF.

The rearrangement uses TRBV3-1 (or the pseudogene TRBV3-2) and TRBJ1-1; the D gene is possibly TRBD1 (6 bases). The ends were cut back, 3 bases at V and 1 base at J, with 12 bases in the middle. The CDR3 is 15 amino acids. CDR1 is LGHDT, CDR2 YNNKEL, per germline (reference sequence). CDR3: CASSQGAWGNTEAFF. CDR3 bases: TGTGCCAGCAGCCAGGGGGCGTGGGGGAACACTGAAGCTTTCTTT.

J is TRBJ2-1 and V is TRBV18, with TRBD1 matching over 11 bases. The V and J ends lost 6 bases and 7 bases, in that order; junction bases with no gene match: 8. The CDR3 contains 15 residues. CDR1 is KGHSH and CDR2 is LQKENI in the germline V gene. The CDR3 protein is CASSQGQGAGNEQFF. Written as DNA, the CDR3 is TGTGCCAGCTCCCAAGGACAGGGGGCAGGGAATGAGCAGTTCTTC. Looking up the rest from reference TRBV18 and TRBJ2-1 gives the full variable domain: NAGVMQNPRHLVRRRGQEARLRCSPMKGHSHVYWYRQLPEEGLKFMVYLQKENIIDESGMPKERFSAEFPKEGPSILRIQQVVRGDSAAYFCASSQGQGAGNEQFFGPGTRLTVL.

DNA of the CDR3: TGTGCCAGCAGCCGGGGCATCGGAGCGGAGTCCTACAATGAGCAGTTCTTC. It yields the protein CASSRGIGAESYNEQFF. The chain carries TRBV11-3 and TRBJ2-1; D assignment may be TRBD1 or TRBD2 (5 bases each). This CDR3 is built from 17 residues. Trimming removed 5 bases from V and 1 base from J, with 18 bases in between. Germline assignment: CDR1 SGHNT and CDR2 YENEEA.

The rearrangement uses TRBV14 and TRBJ2-6, with TRBD1 matching over 9 bases. CDR1 is SGHDN, CDR2 FVKESK, per germline. The J segment lost 1 base and the V segment lost 4 bases, leaving 8 bases of the junction unmatched. This CDR3 has 18 amino acids. CDR3 sequence (DNA): TGTGCCAGCAGCCTTAAACAGGGGGCCGGATCTGGGGCCAACGTCCTGACTTTC. Encoded protein: CASSLKQGAGSGANVLTF.

J is TRBJ1-4 and V is TRBV6-5; D is perhaps TRBD1 (5 bases). This CDR3 comprises 15 residues. In germline, CDR1 is MNHEY, CDR2 SVGAGI. V lost 0 bases, J lost 4 bases, and 9 bases lay in between. The DNA for the CDR3 is TGTGCCAGCAGTTACTCGACCCAGGGTAATGAAAAACTGTTTTTT. This translates into CASSYSTQGNEKLFF.

This chain connects TRBV12-3 or TRBV12-4 to TRBJ2-7; D uncertain. The CDR3 is made up of 12 amino acids. V lost 2 bases and J 7 bases, leaving 9 bases between the germline ends. The CDR3 spells CASSLLRREQYF. The CDR3 DNA reads as TGTGCCAGCAGTTTACTCCGGCGGGAGCAGTACTTC.

This clone was found once. CDR3 coding DNA: TGTGCCAGCAGGTGGGGGGTTTGGAACATTCAGTACTTC. It encodes CASRWGVWNIQYF. The chain carries TRBV2 and TRBJ2-4, with D perhaps TRBD2 (6 bases). Germline values: CDR1 SNHLY, CDR2 FYNNEI. The V and J ends lost 6 bases and 7 bases respectively, with 13 bases between them. The CDR3 is made up of 13 amino acids. The full variable domain, its missing parts supplied by reference TRBV2 and TRBJ2-4, is EPEVTQTPSHQVTQMGQEVILRCVPISNHLYFYWYRQILGQKVEFLVSFYNNEISEKSEIFDDQFSVERPDGSNFTLKIRSTKLEDSAMYFCASRWGVWNIQYFGAGTRLSVL.